This T cell receptor beta chain is from a study of cytomegalovirus exposure and HLA in healthy donors. Study outcomes and limitations: When analyzed later, a missense DCLRE1C variant was found to be linked to TCR beta V- and J-gene trimming.

The PCR contained 60 Vbeta and 13 Jbeta primers. TCRdb's copy holds only in-frame clones and misses some; the assay was immunoSEQ multiplex PCR. The sample includes under 200,000 clones, approximately 85% of them seen just once. The J segment lost 0 bases and the V segment lost 6 bases, leaving 2 bases of the junction unmatched. The CDR3 is 13 amino acids. Germline V lookup: CDR1 LNHDA, CDR2 SQIVND (reference sequence). Worth noting for this clone: Antigen: not known.

The clonotype comes from a man in his thirties or forties in good health and CMV-seropositive. Input material: PBMCs. The chain links TRBV19 to TRBJ2-7; 7 bases match TRBD1. The CDR3 reads CASSRDSSYEQYF. DNA for the CDR3: TGTGCCAGTAGCCGGGACAGCTCCTACGAGCAGTACTTC.